This T cell receptor (beta chain) was found in a study of blood T cell repertoires in COVID-19. Study-wide context: Sources were T cells, B-cell-depleted T cells, or PBMCs; the material itself was cDNA or gDNA.

Seattle patients were enrolled while actively infected and followed longitudinally. Germline lookup yields CDR1 SGDLS and CDR2 YYNGEE. The ends lost 0 bases at V and 6 bases at J; junction bases unmatched: 7. This CDR3 has 15 amino acids. Original handling: Reference gene primer amplification in the assay estimated nucleated cell counts. Assay used: immunoSEQ multiplex PCR; TCRdb lists only in-frame clones, some missing. The V and J calls and clone size come from that table; D and trimming were worked out from the DNA. The sample has more than 300,000 clones; over 85% are singletons. The V and J genes are TRBV9 and TRBJ2-7; TRBD1 matches 9 bases. The specimen was peripheral blood. The source is a woman in her 30s with COVID-19, enrolled during active disease. The DNA for the CDR3 is TGTGCCAGCAGCGTAGACGGGACAGGGCAATTCGAGCAGTACTTC. It yields the protein CASSVDGTGQFEQYF.